The clone carrying this T cell receptor (beta chain) came up many times. Antigen: not known. Amplification of TCR beta CDR3 regions was performed using RNA transcripts as template. HTBI primers drove first-round RT-PCR of the TCR CDR3. TCRdb passed the multiplex PCR reads through MiXCR, listing each CDR3 protein once. The sample holds about 600,000 distinct CDR3 sequences, 15% to 20% seen once. The germline gives CDR1 SGHAT, CDR2 FQNNGV. CDR3 length: 17 residues. Losses at the gene ends were 4 bases for V and 0 bases for J; bases not matched to a gene: 10. These data originate in a study of T cells in Graves' hyperthyroidism and ophthalmopathy. Study-level background: Specimen type is peripheral blood, collected at initial diagnosis prior to any treatment.

Ophthalmopathy cases met thresholds of Clinical Activity Score at least 3, NOSPECS grade at least 4 and duration under 3 months. Diagnoses were established using clinical symptoms, serum thyroxine and TRAb, thyroid ultrasound and orbital computed tomography. Study conclusions and caveats: Most expanded thyroid clonotypes above 0.001 also appeared in blood.

This sequence originates from a woman in her 40s with Graves' ophthalmopathy. This chain connects TRBV11-2 to TRBJ2-3, with 7 bases that match TRBD1. The specimen sequenced was blood. The CDR3 reads CASSWGTTGSSTDTQYF. For the CDR3, the DNA is TGTGCCAGCAGCTGGGGGACGACAGGGTCTAGCACAGATACGCAGTATTTT.